This T cell receptor (beta chain) was captured in a study of blood T cells in healthy people across ages. Study context: Template switching caught about one barcoded beta molecule for each two T cells.

Each sample yielded at least 5.5 micrograms of PBMC total RNA. Then a second PCR, running about 7 to 11 cycles, was carried out with a sample-barcoded 5' primer and a J-beta primer mix. A single record per CDR3 protein comes from TCRdb applying MiXCR to the 5' RACE reads. Found here are approximately 730,000 distinct CDR3 sequences, about 40% of them singletons; the top ten hold 20% to 25%. The study, taken as a whole, reports: Donor CMV infection status was unknown, possibly confounding age-related changes in expanded clonotypes. Correlation between TCR beta diversity and naive T cell percentage was strong.

Turning to this clonotype: Its antigen is still unknown. This sequence may be a read error, since a much larger clone differs from it by one base.

The sequence was collected from a woman aged 60-70 years in good health. Sequencing was done on a sample of blood.

The CDR3 DNA follows: TGTGCCAGCAGTCCACGCGGACGGGGGCTATACAATGAGCAGTTCTTC. This gives the protein CASSPRGRGLYNEQFF. V usage is TRBV27 and J usage is TRBJ2-1; D is possibly TRBD1 or TRBD2 (6 bases each). CDR1 and CDR2 (germline): MNHEY, SMNVEV (reference sequence). The V and J ends lost 5 bases and 4 bases respectively, with 18 bases between them. The CDR3 is 16 amino acids.